This is a list of T cell receptor beta chains from one sample in a study of blood T cell repertoires in COVID-19. The protocol was immunoSEQ multiplex PCR, while the TCRdb copy is restricted to in-frame clones and leaves out a portion. The sample consists of some 240,000 clones, approximately 78% of them appearing once. Specimen: peripheral blood. These receptors were taken from a woman in her seventies with COVID-19, enrolled during active disease. CDR3s include the opening cysteine and the closing phenylalanine or tryptophan. Each record gives: D gene, clone size, CDR3 length, J gene, V gene, CDR3 protein, CDR3 DNA. The D gene is left open where the match is weak. The size field is filled for only some rows; it gives once, few, many or a size class.

D gene: .
clone size: .
CDR3 length: 16
J gene: TRBJ1-5
V gene: TRBV30
CDR3 protein: CAWSVRAGAPYQPQHF
CDR3 DNA: TGTGCCTGGAGTGTACGTGCAGGGGCGCCCTATCAGCCCCAGCATTTT

D gene: TRBD1
clone size: .
CDR3 length: 14
J gene: TRBJ1-2
V gene: TRBV3-1/TRBV3-2
CDR3 protein: CASSPGTGRYGYTF
CDR3 DNA: TGTGCCAGCAGTCCCGGGACAGGGCGCTATGGCTACACCTTC

D gene: .
clone size: few
CDR3 length: 14
J gene: TRBJ1-1
V gene: TRBV3-1/TRBV3-2
CDR3 protein: CASSQSWQNTEAFF
CDR3 DNA: TGTGCCAGCAGCCAAAGTTGGCAGAACACTGAAGCTTTCTTT

D gene: .
clone size: .
CDR3 length: 11
J gene: TRBJ2-7
V gene: TRBV6-4
CDR3 protein: CASHCSDEQYF
CDR3 DNA: TGTGCCAGCCATTGTAGCGACGAGCAGTACTTC

D gene: TRBD1
clone size: .
CDR3 length: 15
J gene: TRBJ1-1
V gene: TRBV7-6
CDR3 protein: CASSLTDRVNTEAFF
CDR3 DNA: TGTGCCAGCAGCTTGACCGACAGGGTGAACACTGAAGCTTTCTTT

D gene: .
clone size: .
CDR3 length: 16
J gene: TRBJ1-3
V gene: TRBV10-1
CDR3 protein: CASNLRGRISGNTIYF
CDR3 DNA: TGCGCCAGCAACTTACGAGGGAGAATCTCTGGAAACACCATATATTTT

D gene: .
clone size: .
CDR3 length: 15
J gene: TRBJ2-1
V gene: TRBV6-5
CDR3 protein: CASTLYRSPLNEQFF
CDR3 DNA: TGTGCCAGCACTCTTTACAGGTCTCCACTCAATGAGCAGTTCTTC

D gene: .
clone size: few
CDR3 length: 13
J gene: TRBJ1-1
V gene: TRBV6-5
CDR3 protein: CASKGAGPTEAFF
CDR3 DNA: TGTGCCAGCAAAGGAGCGGGGCCCACTGAAGCTTTCTTT

D gene: TRBD2
clone size: once
CDR3 length: 16
J gene: TRBJ2-2
V gene: TRBV5-1
CDR3 protein: CASSPGGTPATGELFF
CDR3 DNA: TGCGCCAGCAGCCCGGGGGGGACACCTGCCACCGGGGAGCTGTTTTTT

D gene: .
clone size: .
CDR3 length: 14
J gene: TRBJ2-5
V gene: TRBV5-4
CDR3 protein: CASSFREGSGTQYF
CDR3 DNA: TGTGCCAGCAGCTTCAGGGAAGGAAGTGGGACCCAGTACTTC

D gene: .
clone size: few
CDR3 length: 16
J gene: TRBJ2-7
V gene: TRBV5-6
CDR3 protein: CASSLRSRAPGSEQYF
CDR3 DNA: TGTGCCAGCAGCTTGAGGTCGAGGGCCCCCGGTTCGGAGCAGTACTTC

D gene: .
clone size: .
CDR3 length: 15
J gene: TRBJ2-3
V gene: TRBV3-1/TRBV3-2
CDR3 protein: CASSYGGASTDTQYF
CDR3 DNA: TGTGCCAGCAGCTACGGCGGGGCAAGCACAGATACGCAGTATTTT

D gene: TRBD2
clone size: .
CDR3 length: 17
J gene: TRBJ2-1
V gene: TRBV24-1
CDR3 protein: CATSDAVTSGRGNEQFF
CDR3 DNA: TGTGCCACCAGTGATGCGGTGACTAGCGGGAGGGGCAATGAGCAGTTCTTC

D gene: .
clone size: once
CDR3 length: 15
J gene: TRBJ1-4
V gene: TRBV5-8
CDR3 protein: CASSPKGATNEKLFF
CDR3 DNA: TGTGCCAGCAGCCCGAAAGGGGCAACTAATGAAAAACTGTTTTTT

D gene: .
clone size: .
CDR3 length: 13
J gene: TRBJ1-2
V gene: TRBV20-1
CDR3 protein: CSASLRGAGGYTF
CDR3 DNA: TGCAGTGCTAGTCTGCGGGGGGCCGGTGGCTACACCTTC

D gene: TRBD1
clone size: .
CDR3 length: 16
J gene: TRBJ1-5
V gene: TRBV28
CDR3 protein: CASCRQGAGSNQPQHF
CDR3 DNA: TGTGCCAGCTGTAGACAGGGGGCGGGTAGCAATCAGCCCCAGCATTTT

D gene: TRBD1
clone size: few
CDR3 length: 15
J gene: TRBJ1-5
V gene: TRBV28
CDR3 protein: CASSLGQIRNQPQHF
CDR3 DNA: TGTGCCAGCAGTTTGGGACAGATTAGGAATCAGCCCCAGCATTTT

D gene: .
clone size: .
CDR3 length: 17
J gene: TRBJ1-2
V gene: TRBV7-2
CDR3 protein: CASSSPRGARGNYGYTF
CDR3 DNA: TGTGCCAGCAGCTCCCCTAGAGGGGCGCGGGGAAACTATGGCTACACCTTC

D gene: TRBD1
clone size: .
CDR3 length: 13
J gene: TRBJ1-2
V gene: TRBV28
CDR3 protein: CASSPTGAYGYTF
CDR3 DNA: TGTGCCAGCAGCCCGACAGGGGCCTATGGCTACACCTTC

D gene: .
clone size: .
CDR3 length: 12
J gene: TRBJ1-1
V gene: TRBV5-6
CDR3 protein: CASSPRLAEAFF
CDR3 DNA: TGTGCCAGCAGCCCCCGACTAGCTGAAGCTTTCTTT

D gene: TRBD1
clone size: .
CDR3 length: 16
J gene: TRBJ1-6
V gene: TRBV5-1
CDR3 protein: CASTPGGPGGNSPLHF
CDR3 DNA: TGCGCCAGCACTCCAGGGGGCCCGGGGGGTAATTCACCCCTCCACTTT

D gene: .
clone size: .
CDR3 length: 14
J gene: TRBJ2-2
V gene: TRBV25-1
CDR3 protein: CASNQQGFTGELFF
CDR3 DNA: TGTGCCAGCAATCAACAGGGATTCACCGGGGAGCTGTTTTTT

D gene: .
clone size: .
CDR3 length: 13
J gene: TRBJ1-1
V gene: TRBV14
CDR3 protein: CASSQELKSEAFF
CDR3 DNA: TGTGCCAGCAGCCAAGAGCTAAAGTCCGAAGCTTTCTTT

D gene: .
clone size: .
CDR3 length: 16
J gene: TRBJ2-3
V gene: TRBV6-5
CDR3 protein: CASSYSTRPSTDTQYF
CDR3 DNA: TGTGCCAGCAGTTACTCGACCAGGCCGAGCACAGATACGCAGTATTTT

D gene: TRBD2
clone size: .
CDR3 length: 20
J gene: TRBJ2-2
V gene: TRBV5-1
CDR3 protein: CASSLGGRGLAGGEFVELFF
CDR3 DNA: TGCGCCAGCAGCTTGGGAGGGCGAGGCCTAGCGGGAGGCGAGTTTGTGGAGCTGTTTTTT

D gene: .
clone size: .
CDR3 length: 12
J gene: TRBJ1-3
V gene: TRBV29-1
CDR3 protein: CSVEGGGNTIYF
CDR3 DNA: TGCAGCGTTGAAGGGGGCGGAAACACCATATATTTT

D gene: .
clone size: .
CDR3 length: 15
J gene: TRBJ2-1
V gene: TRBV7-2
CDR3 protein: CASSLASSSYNEQFF
CDR3 DNA: TGTGCCAGCAGCTTAGCAAGTAGCTCCTACAATGAGCAGTTCTTC

D gene: .
clone size: .
CDR3 length: 14
J gene: TRBJ1-1
V gene: TRBV15
CDR3 protein: CATSRSGQNTEAFF
CDR3 DNA: TGTGCCACCAGCAGATCGGGACAGAACACTGAAGCTTTCTTT

D gene: TRBD2
clone size: .
CDR3 length: 15
J gene: TRBJ2-7
V gene: TRBV28
CDR3 protein: CASRTPGTSSYEQYF
CDR3 DNA: TGTGCCAGCAGAACCCCCGGGACTAGCTCCTACGAGCAGTACTTC

D gene: .
clone size: .
CDR3 length: 13
J gene: TRBJ1-1
V gene: TRBV29-1
CDR3 protein: CSVFQGLNTEAFF
CDR3 DNA: TGCAGCGTTTTCCAGGGTCTGAACACTGAAGCTTTCTTT

D gene: .
clone size: .
CDR3 length: 15
J gene: TRBJ1-5
V gene: TRBV9
CDR3 protein: CASSSQGYSNQPQHF
CDR3 DNA: TGTGCCAGCAGCTCCCAGGGATATAGCAATCAGCCCCAGCATTTT

D gene: TRBD2
clone size: .
CDR3 length: 12
J gene: TRBJ2-1
V gene: TRBV7-9
CDR3 protein: CASSLDATSGLF
CDR3 DNA: TGTGCCAGCAGCTTAGACGCGACTAGCGGCCTCTTC

D gene: TRBD2
clone size: .
CDR3 length: 15
J gene: TRBJ2-3
V gene: TRBV5-1
CDR3 protein: CASSLRSLAADTQYF
CDR3 DNA: TGCGCCAGCAGCCTCCGGTCGCTAGCGGCAGATACGCAGTATTTT

D gene: TRBD1
clone size: .
CDR3 length: 15
J gene: TRBJ2-1
V gene: TRBV29-1
CDR3 protein: CTVAPGTVGYNEQFF
CDR3 DNA: TGCACCGTTGCCCCCGGGACAGTCGGATACAATGAGCAGTTCTTC

D gene: TRBD2
clone size: .
CDR3 length: 15
J gene: TRBJ2-2
V gene: TRBV7-3
CDR3 protein: CASSLLAGEGGELFF
CDR3 DNA: TGTGCCAGCAGCCTACTAGCGGGAGAAGGCGGGGAGCTGTTTTTT

D gene: .
clone size: .
CDR3 length: 13
J gene: TRBJ2-3
V gene: TRBV2
CDR3 protein: CASSEEYGGTQYF
CDR3 DNA: TGTGCCAGCAGTGAAGAATACGGGGGTACGCAGTATTTT

D gene: .
clone size: .
CDR3 length: 13
J gene: TRBJ2-1
V gene: TRBV12-3/TRBV12-4
CDR3 protein: CASSPNSGSEQFF
CDR3 DNA: TGTGCCAGCAGTCCTAACTCCGGGTCTGAGCAGTTCTTC

D gene: TRBD1
clone size: .
CDR3 length: 17
J gene: TRBJ2-1
V gene: TRBV6-2/TRBV6-3
CDR3 protein: CASSKATGGGGRHEQFF
CDR3 DNA: TGTGCCAGCAGCAAGGCGACAGGGGGCGGAGGGAGGCATGAGCAGTTCTTC

D gene: .
clone size: few
CDR3 length: 13
J gene: TRBJ1-2
V gene: TRBV6-5
CDR3 protein: CASSRQVLYGYTF
CDR3 DNA: TGTGCCAGCAGTCGACAGGTCCTCTATGGCTACACCTTC

D gene: .
clone size: .
CDR3 length: 16
J gene: TRBJ2-1
V gene: TRBV9
CDR3 protein: CASSPRYAGPYNEQFF
CDR3 DNA: TGTGCCAGCAGCCCCCGTTATGCGGGACCTTACAATGAGCAGTTCTTC

D gene: .
clone size: .
CDR3 length: 14
J gene: TRBJ1-2
V gene: TRBV18
CDR3 protein: CASSPVEGTYGYTF
CDR3 DNA: TGTGCCAGCTCACCAGTAGAGGGTACATATGGCTACACCTTC

D gene: .
clone size: once
CDR3 length: 14
J gene: TRBJ2-7
V gene: TRBV28
CDR3 protein: CASSSLGGSYEQYF
CDR3 DNA: TGTGCCAGCAGTTCCTTAGGGGGTTCCTACGAGCAGTACTTC

D gene: .
clone size: .
CDR3 length: 15
J gene: TRBJ2-1
V gene: TRBV4-2
CDR3 protein: CASSQGGDPNDEQFF
CDR3 DNA: TGTGCCAGCAGCCAAGGGGGAGATCCTAACGATGAGCAGTTCTTC

D gene: TRBD1
clone size: .
CDR3 length: 15
J gene: TRBJ2-3
V gene: TRBV6-5
CDR3 protein: CASRKRGHITDTQYF
CDR3 DNA: TGTGCCAGCAGGAAAAGGGGGCATATCACAGATACGCAGTATTTT

D gene: .
clone size: .
CDR3 length: 15
J gene: TRBJ1-5
V gene: TRBV4-3
CDR3 protein: CASSQDRYSNQPQHF
CDR3 DNA: TGCGCCAGCAGCCAAGATCGGTATAGCAATCAGCCCCAGCATTTT

D gene: TRBD2
clone size: .
CDR3 length: 18
J gene: TRBJ2-3
V gene: TRBV5-1
CDR3 protein: CASSLVGTSGASTDTQYF
CDR3 DNA: TGCGCCAGCAGCTTGGTTGGGACTAGCGGAGCTAGCACAGATACGCAGTATTTT

D gene: .
clone size: few
CDR3 length: 13
J gene: TRBJ1-1
V gene: TRBV11-2
CDR3 protein: CASSLGVNTEAFF
CDR3 DNA: TGTGCCAGCAGCTTAGGAGTGAACACTGAAGCTTTCTTT

D gene: TRBD2
clone size: .
CDR3 length: 16
J gene: TRBJ2-7
V gene: TRBV5-1
CDR3 protein: CASSASGRMSSYEQYF
CDR3 DNA: TGCGCCAGCAGTGCTAGCGGGAGGATGAGCTCCTACGAGCAGTACTTC

D gene: TRBD1
clone size: once
CDR3 length: 15
J gene: TRBJ1-5
V gene: TRBV5-8
CDR3 protein: CASSAQGAGSQPQHF
CDR3 DNA: TGTGCCAGCAGCGCCCAGGGGGCGGGAAGTCAGCCCCAGCATTTT

D gene: .
clone size: .
CDR3 length: 16
J gene: TRBJ1-2
V gene: TRBV7-8
CDR3 protein: CASSHSGSLVGYGYTF
CDR3 DNA: TGTGCCAGCAGCCACTCAGGGTCTTTGGTGGGCTATGGCTACACCTTC

D gene: TRBD2
clone size: .
CDR3 length: 15
J gene: TRBJ2-2
V gene: TRBV3-1/TRBV3-2
CDR3 protein: CASSHGGRGAGELFF
CDR3 DNA: TGTGCCAGCAGCCACGGCGGGAGAGGGGCCGGGGAGCTGTTTTTT

D gene: TRBD2
clone size: .
CDR3 length: 13
J gene: TRBJ2-7
V gene: TRBV29-1
CDR3 protein: CSVRPGLRGEQYF
CDR3 DNA: TGCAGCGTTCGCCCGGGACTACGGGGAGAGCAGTACTTC

D gene: TRBD1
clone size: .
CDR3 length: 17
J gene: TRBJ1-6
V gene: TRBV5-1
CDR3 protein: CASSYSGTGGNNSPLHF
CDR3 DNA: TGCGCCAGCTCCTATTCCGGGACAGGGGGGAATAATTCACCCCTCCACTTT

D gene: TRBD2
clone size: .
CDR3 length: 14
J gene: TRBJ2-7
V gene: TRBV14
CDR3 protein: CASSAGTSGTRQYF
CDR3 DNA: TGTGCCAGCAGCGCGGGGACTAGCGGGACGCGGCAGTACTTC

D gene: TRBD1
clone size: .
CDR3 length: 14
J gene: TRBJ1-1
V gene: TRBV27
CDR3 protein: CTSSLRTGGTEAFF
CDR3 DNA: TGTACCAGCAGTTTACGGACAGGGGGAACTGAAGCTTTCTTT

D gene: .
clone size: .
CDR3 length: 11
J gene: TRBJ2-7
V gene: TRBV30
CDR3 protein: CAWSVLGQQYF
CDR3 DNA: TGTGCCTGGAGTGTACTCGGTCAGCAGTACTTC

D gene: .
clone size: once
CDR3 length: 14
J gene: TRBJ1-1
V gene: TRBV7-3
CDR3 protein: CASSLTAARTEAFF
CDR3 DNA: TGTGCCAGCAGCTTAACGGCCGCGAGGACTGAAGCTTTCTTT

D gene: .
clone size: .
CDR3 length: 12
J gene: TRBJ1-2
V gene: TRBV30
CDR3 protein: CAWSQGGGSYTF
CDR3 DNA: TGTGCCTGGAGTCAGGGAGGAGGAAGCTACACCTTC

D gene: .
clone size: .
CDR3 length: 13
J gene: TRBJ2-7
V gene: TRBV2
CDR3 protein: CASTSGIPYEQYF
CDR3 DNA: TGTGCCAGCACCTCCGGGATCCCCTACGAGCAGTACTTC